This is a list of T cell receptor beta chains from one sample in a study of blood T cells in healthy people across ages. TCRdb re-analysed the 5' RACE reads in MiXCR, keeping a single row per CDR3 protein. The repertoire holds 650,000 to 800,000 distinct CDR3 sequences, with 40% to 50% as singletons. The material sequenced was blood. These receptor sequences come from a man aged 55 to 70 in good health. CDR3s leave out the opening cysteine and the closing phenylalanine or tryptophan. Each record gives: V gene, J gene, CDR3 protein.

V: TRBV5-1
J: TRBJ2-3
CDR3: ASKITPQGTGTDTQY

V: TRBV14
J: NA
CDR3: ASSDTSGSEQY

V: TRBV7-9
J: TRBJ1-1
CDR3: ASSPLGGRGTEAF

V: TRBV20-1
J: TRBJ1-1
CDR3: SAPKGGIEAF

V: TRBV15
J: TRBJ2-3
CDR3: ATSRSGGDDTQY

V: TRBV6-1
J: TRBJ2-7
CDR3: ASSLRQSSSYEQY

V: TRBV20-1
J: TRBJ1-2
CDR3: SPYSPGYGYT

V: TRBV20-1
J: TRBJ1-2
CDR3: SAASDTYGYT

V: TRBV30
J: TRBJ2-5
CDR3: AWSVSLGVVETQY

V: TRBV11-2
J: TRBJ2-4
CDR3: ASSLYSQGGPNIQY

V: TRBV7-2
J: TRBJ2-1
CDR3: ASSSRAGGRNEQF

V: TRBV7-9
J: TRBJ2-1
CDR3: ASSKMDEQF

V: TRBV6-1
J: TRBJ2-1
CDR3: ASSDELGFFDEQF

V: TRBV15
J: TRBJ2-1
CDR3: ATSRVRAGKDEQF

V: TRBV2
J: TRBJ2-7
CDR3: ASSRDFQLSYEQY

V: TRBV7-8
J: TRBJ1-2
CDR3: ASTEGGFNYGYT

V: TRBV6-2/TRBV6-3
J: TRBJ1-2
CDR3: ASSYASTNYGYT

V: TRBV4-3
J: TRBJ2-3
CDR3: ASSQGPAVTTDTQY

V: TRBV24-1
J: TRBJ2-1
CDR3: ATSDRDSQYNEQF

V: TRBV6-2/TRBV6-3
J: TRBJ1-5
CDR3: ASSGGRQPQH

V: TRBV4-3
J: TRBJ2-5
CDR3: ASSQEPAEETQY

V: TRBV30
J: TRBJ2-7
CDR3: AWTRQGPYEQY

V: TRBV13
J: TRBJ2-7
CDR3: ASSLEGRQYEQY

V: TRBV20-1
J: TRBJ1-6
CDR3: SALVRGVPPLH

V: TRBV4-3
J: TRBJ2-3
CDR3: TSSPRLTSGARGGSTDTQY

V: TRBV5-1
J: TRBJ1-2
CDR3: ASSPLAPGQGRRGYT

V: TRBV5-4
J: TRBJ1-6
CDR3: ASSSSNSPLH

V: TRBV6-2/TRBV6-3
J: TRBJ2-7
CDR3: ASRPGSGGNVVQY

V: TRBV6-4
J: TRBJ1-1
CDR3: ASSFRTGTMNTEAF